This T cell receptor beta chain was sequenced during a study of blood T cell repertoires in COVID-19. The overall study: COVID-19 samples from acute and convalescent phases originated in the United States, Italy and Spain.

The length of the CDR3 is 16 residues. The germline V gene has CDR1 SGHRS and CDR2 YFSETQ. Germline trimming cut 3 bases from V and 4 bases from J; bases unmatched to any gene: 12. Authors' analysis steps: Estimation of nucleated cell counts relied on the amplification of reference gene primers. TCRdb keeps only in-frame clones here, not all; method: immunoSEQ multiplex PCR. V, J and clone size are those of that table, while D and trimming were read from the DNA. The sample gives approximately 300,000 clones, roughly 90% of which show up once; nearly 6.5% is in the top ten. The sample taken for sequencing was peripheral blood. The clonotype was recovered from a man aged 18-30 years who had recovered from COVID-19. The V gene is TRBV5-1, the J gene TRBJ1-2; the match to TRBD1 covers 7 bases. The CDR3 here is CASSSADRTQGYGYTF. The CDR3 DNA is TGCGCCAGCAGCTCCGCGGACAGGACCCAGGGCTATGGCTACACCTTC.